Listed below are T cell receptor beta chains from one sample, sequenced in a study of cytomegalovirus exposure and HLA in healthy donors. Here immunoSEQ multiplex PCR was the method, and the copy in TCRdb shows in-frame clones only, minus some. The sample totals approximately 37,000 clones; its top ten clones hold around 8.9%. Sequences were obtained from PBMCs. The source is a middle-aged man in good health and CMV-seropositive. The CDR3 runs from the conserved cysteine through the conserved F or W. A D gene is named only where the DNA matches it firmly.

>TRBV7-3|-|TRBJ2-1
CASSEGTTRAHEQFF
TGTGCCAGCAGCGAGGGTACCACTAGAGCCCATGAGCAGTTCTTC
>TRBV19|TRBD1|TRBJ2-5
CASGDRVTDETQYF
TGTGCCAGCGGGGACAGGGTGACAGACGAGACCCAGTACTTC
>TRBV10-3|-|TRBJ1-1
CAIHDGIQGGTEAFF
TGTGCCATCCACGACGGTATACAGGGAGGGACTGAAGCTTTCTTT
>TRBV6-6|-|TRBJ2-7
CASTGQHSYEQYF
TGTGCCAGCACTGGGCAGCACTCCTACGAGCAGTACTTC
>TRBV7-3|-|TRBJ1-1
CASSLTHGGTEAFF
TGTGCCAGCAGCTTAACACACGGAGGCACTGAAGCTTTCTTT
>TRBV6-5|-|TRBJ1-1
CASSYSPGETTEAFF
TGTGCCAGCAGTTACTCGCCAGGGGAGACCACTGAAGCTTTCTTT
>TRBV30|TRBD1|TRBJ1-4
CAWSAQGVWEKLFF
TGTGCCTGGAGTGCTCAGGGGGTTTGGGAAAAACTGTTTTTT
>TRBV6-4|-|TRBJ1-2
CASSDRGHGYGYTF
TGTGCCAGCAGTGACAGGGGACACGGCTATGGCTACACCTTC
>TRBV9|TRBD2|TRBJ2-3
CASSPTTGGTSGRNTQYF
TGTGCCAGCAGTCCTACGACCGGAGGGACTAGCGGGAGGAATACGCAGTATTTT
>TRBV18|-|TRBJ2-7
CASSPAEAASYEQYF
TGTGCCAGCTCACCAGCGGAAGCGGCCTCCTACGAGCAGTACTTC
>TRBV4-1|-|TRBJ2-7
CASSQDHQRPYEQYF
TGCGCCAGCAGCCAAGATCACCAGCGCCCCTACGAGCAGTACTTC
>TRBV28|-|TRBJ1-2
CASSFRGSENYGYTF
TGTGCCAGCAGTTTCAGGGGTTCAGAGAACTATGGCTACACCTTC
>TRBV30|TRBD1|TRBJ2-7
CAWSGTGNEQYF
TGTGCCTGGAGTGGGACAGGGAACGAGCAGTACTTC
>TRBV10-3|TRBD1|TRBJ1-2
CAIRSGGTGEGYTF
TGTGCCATCAGGAGTGGGGGGACAGGAGAAGGCTACACCTTC
>TRBV6-5|-|TRBJ2-7
CASSYSWQGTYEQYF
TGTGCCAGCTCCTACTCTTGGCAGGGTACCTACGAGCAGTACTTC
>TRBV4-2|-|TRBJ2-1
CASSQEGAASYNEQFF
TGTGCCAGCAGCCAAGAGGGAGCGGCCTCCTACAATGAGCAGTTCTTC
>TRBV6-1|TRBD1|TRBJ1-5
CASSGDRGQPQHF
TGTGCCAGCAGTGGGGACAGGGGACAGCCCCAGCATTTT
>TRBV7-9|-|TRBJ2-1
CASSAARGGYNEQFF
TGTGCCAGCAGCGCTGCAAGGGGGGGATACAATGAGCAGTTCTTC
>TRBV5-6|-|TRBJ1-1
CASSYIGPGNTEAFF
TGTGCCAGCAGCTATATTGGCCCAGGGAACACTGAAGCTTTCTTT
>TRBV29-1|TRBD1|TRBJ1-1
CSVTGQGANTEAFF
TGCAGCGTTACGGGACAGGGGGCGAACACTGAAGCTTTCTTT
>TRBV6-4|TRBD2|TRBJ2-1
CASSDYSPLMGLAGGSPGNEQFF
TGTGCCAGCAGTGACTACTCGCCTTTGATGGGACTAGCGGGAGGGTCCCCGGGGAATGAGCAGTTCTTC
>TRBV7-2|-|TRBJ2-7
CASSRTYEQYF
TGTGCCAGCAGCCGTACCTACGAGCAGTACTTC
>TRBV10-3|-|TRBJ2-3
CAISEIQVINTDTQYF
TGTGCCATCAGTGAGATCCAGGTTATTAACACAGATACGCAGTATTTT
>TRBV4-3|TRBD1|TRBJ1-4
CASSQARTGAAREKLFF
TGCGCCAGCAGCCAAGCCCGGACAGGGGCCGCTAGGGAAAAACTGTTTTTT
>TRBV11-3|TRBD2|TRBJ2-1
CASSEIGTSGSNEQFF
TGTGCCAGCAGCGAGATAGGGACTAGCGGGAGCAATGAGCAGTTCTTC
>TRBV2|TRBD2|TRBJ2-5
CASSPTSGTVGETQYF
TGTGCCAGCAGTCCGACTAGCGGGACCGTGGGAGAGACCCAGTACTTC
>TRBV7-3|TRBD1|TRBJ1-1
CASSLFATGGNTEAFF
TGTGCCAGCAGCTTATTCGCCACAGGGGGCAACACTGAAGCTTTCTTT
>TRBV7-2|TRBD2|TRBJ2-7
CASSSLAGGYEQYF
TGTGCCAGCAGCTCACTAGCGGGAGGCTACGAGCAGTACTTC
>TRBV5-6|-|TRBJ1-1
CASSLTRVSEAFF
TGTGCCAGCAGCTTGACCAGGGTCTCTGAAGCTTTCTTT
>TRBV18|TRBD2|TRBJ2-1
CASSPRLAGPYNEQFF
TGTGCCAGCTCACCACGCCTAGCGGGACCGTACAATGAGCAGTTCTTC
>TRBV5-1|-|TRBJ1-2
CASSLQQSTNYGYTF
TGCGCCAGCAGCCTTCAACAGAGCACTAACTATGGCTACACCTTC
>TRBV5-6|-|TRBJ1-4
CASSLGSTNEKLFF
TGTGCCAGCAGCTTGGGTAGCACTAATGAAAAACTGTTTTTT
>TRBV5-4|-|TRBJ1-4
CASSSGGSNEKLFF
TGTGCCAGCAGCTCCGGAGGGTCTAATGAAAAACTGTTTTTT
>TRBV2|TRBD2|TRBJ2-1
CASSPTLAGSRDEQFF
TGTGCCAGCAGCCCCACTTTAGCGGGAAGCCGGGATGAGCAGTTCTTC
>TRBV29-1|TRBD1|TRBJ2-7
CSVSGTGGYEQYF
TGCAGCGTATCCGGGACAGGAGGCTACGAGCAGTACTTC
>TRBV6-4|-|TRBJ2-5
CASGIPSQETQYF
TGTGCCAGCGGCATACCATCCCAAGAGACCCAGTACTTC
>TRBV6-5|TRBD2|TRBJ2-7
CASRKGVAGGYEQYF
TGTGCCAGCAGAAAGGGTGTAGCGGGGGGCTACGAGCAGTACTTC
>TRBV27|-|TRBJ2-7
CASRGDSYEQYF
TGTGCCAGCAGAGGGGACTCCTACGAGCAGTACTTC
>TRBV6-1|TRBD2|TRBJ2-7
CASSEVGLAPYEQYF
TGTGCCAGCAGTGAAGTGGGACTAGCGCCTTACGAGCAGTACTTC
>TRBV10-3|-|TRBJ2-7
CATTQDRYEQYF
TGTGCCACAACACAGGACAGATACGAGCAGTACTTC
>TRBV30|-|TRBJ1-3
CAWSTTGGGNTIYF
TGTGCCTGGAGTACGACAGGAGGAGGAAACACCATATATTTT
>TRBV7-9|TRBD2|TRBJ2-2
CASSSAAGGNTGELFF
TGTGCCAGCAGCTCGGCCGCGGGAGGGAACACCGGGGAGCTGTTTTTT
>TRBV25-1|-|TRBJ2-5
CASSGGWGVFKETQYF
TGTGCCAGCAGTGGGGGATGGGGGGTGTTTAAAGAGACCCAGTACTTC
>TRBV28|TRBD1|TRBJ1-1
CASSSPGGTEAFF
TGTGCCAGCAGTTCTCCAGGGGGCACTGAAGCTTTCTTT
>TRBV6-4|TRBD1|TRBJ2-3
CASSGQGTDTQYF
TGTGCCAGCAGTGGACAGGGAACAGATACGCAGTATTTT
>TRBV5-3|TRBD2|TRBJ2-7
CARSLREGPHYEQYF
TGTGCCAGAAGCTTGAGGGAGGGCCCCCACTACGAGCAGTACTTC
>TRBV2|TRBD2|TRBJ2-7
CASRGLAGGGEQYF
TGTGCCAGCAGAGGACTAGCGGGAGGTGGCGAGCAGTACTTC
>TRBV27|TRBD2|TRBJ2-5
CASSSPSGRGQETQYF
TGTGCCAGCAGTAGTCCGAGCGGGAGGGGACAAGAGACCCAGTACTTC
>TRBV15|-|TRBJ1-3
CATSGYSGGLNTIYF
TGTGCCACCAGCGGATACAGTGGGGGGTTAAACACCATATATTTT
>TRBV7-7|-|TRBJ1-1
CASSAAEGLEAFF
TGTGCTAGCAGCGCCGCGGAGGGGCTTGAAGCTTTCTTT
>TRBV5-1|-|TRBJ1-4
CASSLGARGEKLFF
TGCGCCAGCAGCTTGGGGGCCAGGGGTGAAAAACTGTTTTTT
>TRBV7-2|TRBD2|TRBJ2-1
CASSPRTAGAYNEQFF
TGTGCCAGCAGCCCCCGGACGGCGGGAGCCTACAATGAGCAGTTCTTC
>TRBV5-1|TRBD2|TRBJ2-7
CASSRGLAGAYEQYF
TGCGCCAGCAGCCGTGGACTAGCGGGAGCATACGAGCAGTACTTC
>TRBV19|-|TRBJ2-1
CASSIADEQFF
TGTGCCAGTAGTATAGCCGATGAGCAGTTCTTC